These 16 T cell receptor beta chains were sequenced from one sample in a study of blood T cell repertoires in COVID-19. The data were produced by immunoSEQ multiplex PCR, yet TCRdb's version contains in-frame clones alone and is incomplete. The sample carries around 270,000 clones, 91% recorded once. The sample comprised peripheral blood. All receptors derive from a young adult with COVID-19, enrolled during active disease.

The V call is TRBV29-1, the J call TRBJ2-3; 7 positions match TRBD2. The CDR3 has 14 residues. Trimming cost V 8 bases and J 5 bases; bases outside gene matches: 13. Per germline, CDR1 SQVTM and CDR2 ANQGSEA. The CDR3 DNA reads TGCAGCACTCAGCTAGCGACGGGGGGAGATACGCAGTATTTT. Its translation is CSTQLATGGDTQYF.

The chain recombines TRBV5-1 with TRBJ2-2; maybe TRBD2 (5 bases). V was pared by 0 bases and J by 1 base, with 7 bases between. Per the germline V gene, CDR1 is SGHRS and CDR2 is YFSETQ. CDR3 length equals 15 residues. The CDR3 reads CASSLDGMNTGELFF. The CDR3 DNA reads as TGCGCCAGCAGCTTGGACGGGATGAACACCGGGGAGCTGTTTTTT.

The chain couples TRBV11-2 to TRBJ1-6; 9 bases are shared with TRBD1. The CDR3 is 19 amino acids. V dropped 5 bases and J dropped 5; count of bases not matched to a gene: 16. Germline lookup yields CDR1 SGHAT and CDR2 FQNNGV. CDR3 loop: CASSLIIGTGLFHNSPLHF. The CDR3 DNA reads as TGTGCCAGCAGCCTTATCATCGGGACAGGGCTTTTCCATAATTCACCCCTCCACTTT. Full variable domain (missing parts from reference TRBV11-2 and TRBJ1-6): EAGVAQSPRYKIIEKRQSVAFWCNPISGHATLYWYQQILGQGPKLLIQFQNNGVVDDSQLPKDRFSAERLKGVDSTLKIQPAKLEDSAVYLCASSLIIGTGLFHNSPLHFGNGTRLTVT.

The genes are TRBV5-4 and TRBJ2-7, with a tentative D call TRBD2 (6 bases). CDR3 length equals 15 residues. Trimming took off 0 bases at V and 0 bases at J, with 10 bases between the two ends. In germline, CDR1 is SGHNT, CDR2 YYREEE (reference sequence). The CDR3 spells CASSLEGRGSYEQYF. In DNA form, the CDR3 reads TGTGCCAGCAGCTTGGAGGGGCGGGGCTCCTACGAGCAGTACTTC.

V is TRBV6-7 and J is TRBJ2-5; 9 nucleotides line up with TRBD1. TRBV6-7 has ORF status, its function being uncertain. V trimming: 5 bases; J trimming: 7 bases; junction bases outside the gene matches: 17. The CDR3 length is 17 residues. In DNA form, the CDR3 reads TGTGCCAGCAGTCCCCGGGACAGGGACACTATGGGAGGGACCCAGTACTTC. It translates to CASSPRDRDTMGGTQYF.

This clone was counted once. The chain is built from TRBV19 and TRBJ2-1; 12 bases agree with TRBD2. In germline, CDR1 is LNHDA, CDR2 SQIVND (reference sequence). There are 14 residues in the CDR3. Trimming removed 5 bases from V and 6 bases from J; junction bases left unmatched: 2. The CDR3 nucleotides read TGTGCCAGTAGTTCTAGCGGGAGGGCCAATGAGCAGTTCTTC. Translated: CASSSSGRANEQFF.

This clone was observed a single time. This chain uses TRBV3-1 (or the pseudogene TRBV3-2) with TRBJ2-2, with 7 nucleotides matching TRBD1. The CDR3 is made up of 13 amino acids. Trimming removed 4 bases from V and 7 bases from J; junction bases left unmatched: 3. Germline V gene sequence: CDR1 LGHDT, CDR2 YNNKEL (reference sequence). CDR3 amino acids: CASSPGQDGELFF. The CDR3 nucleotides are TGTGCCAGCAGCCCAGGACAGGACGGGGAGCTGTTTTTT.

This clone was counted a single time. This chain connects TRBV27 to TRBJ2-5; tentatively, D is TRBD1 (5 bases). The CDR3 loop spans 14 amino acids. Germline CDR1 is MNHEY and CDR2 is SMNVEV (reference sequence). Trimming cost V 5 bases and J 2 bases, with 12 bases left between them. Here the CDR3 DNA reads TGTGCCAGCAGTGTCATAGGGGTTCAAGAGACCCAGTACTTC. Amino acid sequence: CASSVIGVQETQYF.

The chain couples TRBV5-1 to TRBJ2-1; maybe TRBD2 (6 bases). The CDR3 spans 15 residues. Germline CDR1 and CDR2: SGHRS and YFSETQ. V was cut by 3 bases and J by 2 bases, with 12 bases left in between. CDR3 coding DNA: TGCGCCAGCAGCTCCGCGGGACCAACCTACAATGAGCAGTTCTTC. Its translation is CASSSAGPTYNEQFF.

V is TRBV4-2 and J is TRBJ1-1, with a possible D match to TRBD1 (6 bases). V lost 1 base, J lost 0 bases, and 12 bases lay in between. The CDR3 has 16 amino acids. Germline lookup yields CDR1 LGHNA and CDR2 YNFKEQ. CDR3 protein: CASSQGRGGLNTEAFF. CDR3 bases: TGTGCCAGCAGCCAAGGAAGGGGGGGACTGAACACTGAAGCTTTCTTT.

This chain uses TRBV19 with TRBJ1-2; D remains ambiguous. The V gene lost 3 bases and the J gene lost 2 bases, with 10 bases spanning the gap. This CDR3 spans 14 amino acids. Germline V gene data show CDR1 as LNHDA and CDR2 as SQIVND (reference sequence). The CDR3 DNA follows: TGTGCCAGTAGTATTTCCGGGGTCAACTATGGCTACACCTTC. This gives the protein CASSISGVNYGYTF.

CDR3 region: CASSVVASGGLNEQFF. The DNA for the CDR3 is TGTGCCAGCAGCGTAGTGGCTAGCGGGGGTCTAAATGAGCAGTTCTTC. This chain joins TRBV9 and TRBJ2-1, with 10 bases fitting TRBD2. CDR1 is SGDLS, CDR2 YYNGEE, per germline. There are 16 residues in the CDR3. V dropped 0 bases and J dropped 7; count of bases not matched to a gene: 7.

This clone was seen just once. The CDR3: CAISELENQPQHF. The CDR3 region has the DNA TGTGCCATCAGTGAATTGGAGAATCAGCCCCAGCATTTT. The chain uses TRBV10-3 and TRBJ1-5; D ambiguous. Trimming took 3 bases from V and 4 from J, leaving 7 bases between them. The CDR3 totals 13 residues. Looked up from germline, CDR1 is ENHRY and CDR2 is SYGVKD.

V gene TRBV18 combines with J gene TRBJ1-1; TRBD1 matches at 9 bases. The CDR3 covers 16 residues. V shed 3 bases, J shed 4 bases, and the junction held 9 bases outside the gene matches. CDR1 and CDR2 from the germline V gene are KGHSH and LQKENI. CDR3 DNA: TGTGCCAGCTCACCCCGGACAGGGGATTCGGGCACTGAAGCTTTCTTT. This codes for CASSPRTGDSGTEAFF.

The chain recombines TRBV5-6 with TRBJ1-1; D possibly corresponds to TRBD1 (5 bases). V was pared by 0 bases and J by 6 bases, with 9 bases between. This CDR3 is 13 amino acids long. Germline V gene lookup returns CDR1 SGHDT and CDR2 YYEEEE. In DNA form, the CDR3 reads TGTGCCAGCAGCTTGGTTGCAGGGCCTGAAGCTTTCTTT. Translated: CASSLVAGPEAFF.

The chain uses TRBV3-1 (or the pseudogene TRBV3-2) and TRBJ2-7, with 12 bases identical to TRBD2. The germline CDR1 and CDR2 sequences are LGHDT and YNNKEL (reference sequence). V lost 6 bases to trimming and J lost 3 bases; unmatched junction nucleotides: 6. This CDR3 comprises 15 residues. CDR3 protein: CASRGRLAGDYEQYF. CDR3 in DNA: TGTGCCAGCAGGGGCCGACTAGCGGGGGACTACGAGCAGTACTTC.